These 21 T cell receptor beta chains share one sample of origin, sequenced in a study of blood T cell repertoires in COVID-19. The repertoire was sequenced with immunoSEQ multiplex PCR; TCRdb's copy has only in-frame clones and lacks some. There are roughly 90,000 clones in the sample; roughly 80% occur only once, and about a sixth lies in the top ten. The specimen was peripheral blood. The receptor set was obtained from a woman of 80 years or more with active or convalescent COVID-19.

The chain links TRBV10-3 to TRBJ2-3; possibly TRBD2 for D (6 bases). Trimming removed 3 bases at V and 0 bases at J, with 13 bases between. The CDR3 has 16 amino acids. CDR1 and CDR2 from the germline V gene are ENHRY and SYGVKD. CDR3 nucleotide sequence: TGTGCCATCAGTGACGTAACGGGAGTTAGCACAGATACGCAGTATTTT. It translates to CAISDVTGVSTDTQYF.

This clone was detected only once. The chain uses TRBV9 and TRBJ1-2, with D perhaps TRBD1 (5 bases). Between the trimmed V and J ends, which lost 3 bases and 1 base, there was a span of 10 bases. CDR1 SGDLS and CDR2 YYNGEE come from the germline V gene. CDR3 size: 14 residues. This CDR3 is CASSEAGGNYGYTF. In DNA, the CDR3 is TGTGCCAGCAGCGAGGCGGGGGGTAACTATGGCTACACCTTC.

This clone was picked up one time. This chain links TRBV27 with TRBJ2-1; D is perhaps TRBD2 (6 bases). There are 12 residues in the CDR3. The V gene lost 2 bases and the J gene lost 8 bases, with 7 bases spanning the gap. Germline V gene data show CDR1 as MNHEY and CDR2 as SMNVEV (reference sequence). The CDR3 sequence is CASSLGGYEQFF. The CDR3 region has the DNA TGTGCCAGCAGTTTAGGGGGGTATGAGCAGTTCTTC.

The chain recombines TRBV3-1 (or the pseudogene TRBV3-2) with TRBJ1-3; D is perhaps TRBD1 (6 bases). Germline assignment: CDR1 LGHDT and CDR2 YNNKEL (reference sequence). CDR3 length equals 17 residues. V gave up 1 base and J gave up 0 bases, with 13 bases separating them. DNA for the CDR3: TGTGCCAGCAGCCAAGCAGGGACAATGAGCTCTGGAAACACCATATATTTT. This encodes CASSQAGTMSSGNTIYF.

V is TRBV3-1 (or the pseudogene TRBV3-2) and J is TRBJ2-1; 7 positions agree with TRBD1. The V gene's germline CDR1 is LGHDT and CDR2 YNNKEL (reference sequence). Trimming cost V 4 bases and J 0 bases; bases outside gene matches: 9. The CDR3 contains 17 residues. Here the CDR3 reads CASSRRTGTPSYNEQFF. CDR3 bases: TGTGCCAGCAGCCGACGGACAGGTACTCCCTCCTACAATGAGCAGTTCTTC.

This chain uses TRBV6-5 with TRBJ1-1, with 7 bases fitting TRBD1. Trimming took 2 bases from V and 4 from J; bases not matched to a gene: 7. From germline, CDR1 is MNHEY and CDR2 SVGAGI. The length of the CDR3 is 15 residues. The CDR3 spells CASSYRGRIGTEAFF. Written as DNA, the CDR3 is TGTGCCAGCAGTTACAGGGGGCGCATCGGCACTGAAGCTTTCTTT.

The chain has TRBV6-6 and TRBJ2-7; unclear D gene. There are 13 residues in the CDR3. Trimming cost V 0 bases and J 0 bases, with 3 bases left between them. CDR1 is MNHNY and CDR2 is SVGAGI in the germline V gene (reference sequence). This CDR3 reads CASSYSLSYEQYF. For the CDR3, the DNA is TGTGCCAGCAGTTACTCTCTCTCCTACGAGCAGTACTTC.

V and J are TRBV6-6 and TRBJ2-7; D uncertain. Looked up from germline, CDR1 is MNHNY and CDR2 is SVGAGI (reference sequence). Trimming removed 8 bases from V and 2 bases from J, with 7 bases in between. CDR3 size: 11 residues. The CDR3 region has the DNA TGTGCCAGCGGGCAGGCCTACGAGCAGTACTTC. It yields the protein CASGQAYEQYF.

The rearrangement joins TRBV23-1 to TRBJ2-3, with 7 positions matching TRBD2. TRBV23-1 is an open reading frame, and its role is uncertain. The CDR3 totals 13 residues. Unmatched junction bases numbered 6, after V lost 5 bases and J lost 7 bases. The CDR3 reads CASSVRGFHTQYF. Here the CDR3 DNA reads TGCGCCAGCAGTGTGCGGGGGTTCCATACGCAGTATTTT.

The rearrangement joins TRBV6-5 to TRBJ1-3; D gene ambiguous. The ends were cut back, 0 bases at V and 0 bases at J, with 6 bases in the middle. The germline gives CDR1 MNHEY, CDR2 SVGAGI. The CDR3 consists of 15 residues. CDR3 region: CASSYSSVSGNTIYF. For the CDR3, the DNA is TGTGCCAGCAGTTACTCATCCGTCTCTGGAAACACCATATATTTT.

The chain links TRBV12-5 to TRBJ1-4, with a weak D call TRBD1 (6 bases). Between the trimmed V and J ends, which lost 1 base and 3 bases, there was a span of 9 bases. The CDR3 length is 15 residues. Germline values: CDR1 LGHNT, CDR2 FRNRAP. CDR3 coding DNA: TGTGCTAGTGGTTTGGGTGGGGGCCCTAATGAAAAACTGTTTTTT. It specifies CASGLGGGPNEKLFF.

V gene TRBV6-2 or TRBV6-3 combines with J gene TRBJ2-7; 7 positions match TRBD2. With 6 bases clipped from V and 7 bases from J, the junction kept 3 bases outside the gene matches. Germline values: CDR1 MNHEY, CDR2 SVGEGT. The CDR3 has 11 amino acids. Here the CDR3 DNA reads TGTGCCAGCAGCCCCGGGGGGGAGCAGTACTTC. The encoded protein is CASSPGGEQYF.

The CDR3 loop reads CASSYFQGSTEAFF. The CDR3 bases are TGTGCCAGCAGTTATTTCCAGGGTAGCACTGAAGCTTTCTTT. This chain joins TRBV6-5 and TRBJ1-1, with D possibly being TRBD1 (5 bases). The CDR3 has 14 residues. CDR1 is MNHEY and CDR2 is SVGAGI in the germline V gene. V was shortened by 3 bases and J by 4 bases, with 12 bases between the two germline ends.

As for this clone: Other DNA sequences in this specimen translate into the identical CDR3. CDR3 residues: CASSRTSGAYEQYF. The DNA for the CDR3 is TGTGCCAGTAGTAGGACTAGCGGAGCCTACGAGCAGTACTTC. This chain joins TRBV19 and TRBJ2-7, with 10 bases that match TRBD2. CDR1 LNHDA and CDR2 SQIVND come from the germline V gene (reference sequence). This CDR3 contains 14 residues. With V trimmed by 4 bases and J by 2 bases, 2 bases remained unmatched.

The chain joins TRBV7-2 to TRBJ1-6, with 9 bases matching TRBD1. Germline lookup yields CDR1 SGHTA and CDR2 FQGNSA. V lost 1 base to trimming and J lost 7 bases; unmatched junction nucleotides: 2. The CDR3 runs 15 residues. This CDR3 reads CASSLVGQGNSPLHF. For the CDR3, the DNA is TGTGCCAGCAGCTTAGTAGGACAGGGGAATTCACCCCTCCACTTT.

J is TRBJ1-1 and V is TRBV5-1, with TRBD1 matching 8 bases. The junction had 6 bases not matched to a gene; V was cut back by 3 bases and J by 5 bases. This CDR3 is built from 14 residues. Germline CDR1 and CDR2: SGHRS and YFSETQ. DNA for the CDR3: TGCGCCAGCAGCTCGATGACAGGGGTTACTGAAGCTTTCTTT. This translates into CASSSMTGVTEAFF. The full variable domain, rest sourced from reference TRBV5-1 and TRBJ1-1, is KAGVTQTPRYLIKTRGQQVTLSCSPISGHRSVSWYQQTPGQGLQFLFEYFSETQRNKGNFPGRFSGRQFSNSRSEMNVSTLELGDSALYLCASSSMTGVTEAFFGQGTRLTVV.

The rearrangement joins TRBV30 to TRBJ2-3, with 8 bases identical to TRBD1. The CDR3 is 17 residues long. With V trimmed by 3 bases and J by 5 bases, 16 bases remained unmatched. Per the germline V gene, CDR1 is GTSNPN and CDR2 is SVGIG (reference sequence). The CDR3 here is CAWSAFGTGGGVDTQYF. The CDR3 DNA reads as TGTGCCTGGAGCGCGTTCGGGACAGGTGGTGGGGTAGATACGCAGTATTTT.

The V and J genes are TRBV27 and TRBJ1-2; the match to TRBD1 covers 9 bases. Germline CDR1 is MNHEY and CDR2 is SMNVEV (reference sequence). The V gene end was trimmed by 1 base and the J gene end by 8 bases; junction bases not matched to a gene: 5. CDR3 length: 14 amino acids. The CDR3 bases are TGTGCCAGCAGTTTATGGGGGACAGGGAGCGGCTACACCTTC. Protein product: CASSLWGTGSGYTF.

The chain couples TRBV5-4 to TRBJ2-5, with a possible D match to TRBD2 (5 bases). In germline, CDR1 is SGHNT, CDR2 YYREEE (reference sequence). Trimming took off 5 bases at V and 1 base at J, with 15 bases between the two ends. This CDR3 comprises 15 residues. CDR3: CASSPPGRVQETQYF. In DNA form, the CDR3 reads TGTGCCAGCAGTCCCCCCGGGCGGGTCCAAGAGACCCAGTACTTC.

CDR3 coding DNA: TGTGCCACCAGCAACCGAGGACAGGGTGAGACTGAAGCTTTCTTT. Its translation: CATSNRGQGETEAFF. This chain joins TRBV15 and TRBJ1-1; TRBD1 agrees at 8 bases. The CDR3 consists of 15 residues. The V gene end was trimmed by 4 bases and the J gene end by 5 bases; junction bases not matched to a gene: 9. Germline V gene lookup returns CDR1 LNHNV and CDR2 YYDKDF (reference sequence).

This rearrangement joins TRBV19 to TRBJ2-7; a possible D gene is TRBD1 (6 bases). The length of the CDR3 is 14 residues. The germline gives CDR1 LNHDA, CDR2 SQIVND (reference sequence). V was pared by 6 bases and J by 3 bases, with 15 bases between. CDR3 residues: CASSPRGSHYEQYF. The CDR3 DNA reads as TGTGCCAGTAGCCCCAGGGGATCTCACTACGAGCAGTACTTC.